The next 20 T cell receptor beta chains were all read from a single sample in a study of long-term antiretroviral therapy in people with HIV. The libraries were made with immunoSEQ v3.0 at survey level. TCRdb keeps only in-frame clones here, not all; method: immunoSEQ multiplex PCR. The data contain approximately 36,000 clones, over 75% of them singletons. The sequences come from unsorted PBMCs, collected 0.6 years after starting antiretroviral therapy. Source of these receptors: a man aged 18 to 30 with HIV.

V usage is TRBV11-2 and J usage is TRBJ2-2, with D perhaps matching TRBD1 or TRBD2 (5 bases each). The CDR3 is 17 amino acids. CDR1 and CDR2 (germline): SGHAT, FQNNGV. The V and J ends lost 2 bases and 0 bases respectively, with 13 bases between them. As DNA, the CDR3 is TGTGCCAGCAGCTTACTAGCAGGGCCTCCGAACACCGGGGAGCTGTTTTTT. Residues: CASSLLAGPPNTGELFF. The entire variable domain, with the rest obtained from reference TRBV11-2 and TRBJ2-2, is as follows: EAGVAQSPRYKIIEKRQSVAFWCNPISGHATLYWYQQILGQGPKLLIQFQNNGVVDDSQLPKDRFSAERLKGVDSTLKIQPAKLEDSAVYLCASSLLAGPPNTGELFFGEGSRLTVL.

The CDR3 sequence: CASSHVRDRGQYF. The CDR3 DNA is TGTGCCAGCAGCCATGTCCGGGACAGGGGGCAGTACTTC. J is TRBJ2-7 and V is TRBV14, with TRBD1 matching over 10 bases. Germline-derived CDR1 and CDR2 are SGHDN and FVKESK. The V gene end was trimmed by 3 bases and the J gene end by 9 bases; junction bases not matched to a gene: 5. The CDR3 is made up of 13 amino acids.

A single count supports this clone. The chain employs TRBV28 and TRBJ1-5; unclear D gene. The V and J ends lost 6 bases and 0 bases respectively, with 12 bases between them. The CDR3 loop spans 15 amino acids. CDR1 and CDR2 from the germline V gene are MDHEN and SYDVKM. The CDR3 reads CASRYTQNSNQPQHF. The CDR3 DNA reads TGTGCCAGCAGATATACACAAAATAGCAATCAGCCCCAGCATTTT. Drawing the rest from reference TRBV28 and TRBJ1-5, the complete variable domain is DVKVTQSSRYLVKRTGEKVFLECVQDMDHENMFWYRQDPGLGLRLIYFSYDVKMKEKGDIPEGYSVSREKKERFSLILESASTNQTSMYLCASRYTQNSNQPQHFGDGTRLSIL.

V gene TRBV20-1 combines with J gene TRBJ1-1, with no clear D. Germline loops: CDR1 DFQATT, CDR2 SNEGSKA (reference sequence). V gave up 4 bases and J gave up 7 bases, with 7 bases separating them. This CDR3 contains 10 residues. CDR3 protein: CSAIRDEAFF. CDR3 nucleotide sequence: TGCAGTGCTATTAGGGATGAAGCTTTCTTT.

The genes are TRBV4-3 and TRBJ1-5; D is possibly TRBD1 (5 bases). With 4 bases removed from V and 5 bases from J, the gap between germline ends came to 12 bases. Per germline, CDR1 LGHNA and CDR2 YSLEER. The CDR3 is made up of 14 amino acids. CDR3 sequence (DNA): TGCGCCAGCAGCCCAGAGGGAGGGGATCAGCCCCAGCATTTT. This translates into CASSPEGGDQPQHF.

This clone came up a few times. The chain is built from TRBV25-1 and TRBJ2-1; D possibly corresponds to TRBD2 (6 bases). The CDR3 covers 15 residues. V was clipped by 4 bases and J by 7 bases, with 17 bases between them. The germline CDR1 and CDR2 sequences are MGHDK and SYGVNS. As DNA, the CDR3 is TGTGCCAGCAGTGGAATAGCGGAGGTGGTGAATGAGCAGTTCTTC. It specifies CASSGIAEVVNEQFF.

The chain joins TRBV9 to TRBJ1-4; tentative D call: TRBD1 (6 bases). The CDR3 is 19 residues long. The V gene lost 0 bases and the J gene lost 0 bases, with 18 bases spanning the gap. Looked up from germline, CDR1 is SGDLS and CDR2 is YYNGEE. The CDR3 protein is CASSVAISGWTATNEKLFF. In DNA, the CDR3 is TGTGCCAGCAGCGTAGCAATTAGTGGTTGGACAGCAACTAATGAAAAACTGTTTTTT.

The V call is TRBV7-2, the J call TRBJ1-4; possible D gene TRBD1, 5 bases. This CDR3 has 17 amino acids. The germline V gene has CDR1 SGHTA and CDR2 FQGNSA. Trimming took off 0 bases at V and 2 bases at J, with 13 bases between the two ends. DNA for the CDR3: TGTGCCAGCAGCTTAGCGTCTGGTCCAGGGACTAATGAAAAACTGTTTTTT. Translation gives CASSLASGPGTNEKLFF.

The CDR3 sequence is CASRDRDRSSYNEQFF. CDR3 nucleotides: TGTGCCAGCAGAGACAGGGACAGAAGCTCCTACAATGAGCAGTTCTTC. V gene TRBV7-9 combines with J gene TRBJ2-1; 7 bases align to TRBD1. The CDR3 covers 16 residues. Germline V gives CDR1 SEHNR, CDR2 FQNEAQ (reference sequence). Trimming cost V 6 bases and J 0 bases; bases outside gene matches: 8.

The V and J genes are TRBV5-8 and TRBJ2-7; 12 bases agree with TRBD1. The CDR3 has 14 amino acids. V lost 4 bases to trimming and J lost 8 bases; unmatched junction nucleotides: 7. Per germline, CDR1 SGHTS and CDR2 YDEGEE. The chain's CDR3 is CASSRDRGRMKQYF. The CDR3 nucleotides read TGTGCCAGCAGCCGGGACAGGGGGCGCATGAAGCAGTACTTC.

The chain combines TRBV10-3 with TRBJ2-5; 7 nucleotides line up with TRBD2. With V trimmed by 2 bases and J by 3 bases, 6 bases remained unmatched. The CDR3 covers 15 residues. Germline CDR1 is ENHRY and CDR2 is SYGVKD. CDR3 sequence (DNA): TGTGCCATCAGTGAGGAGTGGACTAGAAAAGAGACCCAGTACTTC. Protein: CAISEEWTRKETQYF.

The CDR3 reads CASSEGGYSNQPQHF. The CDR3 DNA sequence: TGTGCCAGTAGTGAGGGGGGTTATAGCAATCAGCCCCAGCATTTT. The chain uses TRBV19 and TRBJ1-5; a possible D gene is TRBD1 (6 bases). Germline V gene lookup returns CDR1 LNHDA and CDR2 SQIVND (reference sequence). The V gene lost 5 bases and the J gene lost 0 bases, with 11 bases spanning the gap. The CDR3 is 15 amino acids. The full variable domain, rest sourced from reference TRBV19 and TRBJ1-5, is DGGITQSPKYLFRKEGQNVTLSCEQNLNHDAMYWYRQDPGQGLRLIYYSQIVNDFQKGDIAEGYSVSREKKESFPLTVTSAQKNPTAFYLCASSEGGYSNQPQHFGDGTRLSIL.

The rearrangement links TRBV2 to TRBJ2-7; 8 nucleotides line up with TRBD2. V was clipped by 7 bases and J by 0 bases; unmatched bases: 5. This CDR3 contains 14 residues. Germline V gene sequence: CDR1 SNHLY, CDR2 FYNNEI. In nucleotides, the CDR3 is TGTGCCAGCAAGGCCGGGAGGGCCTCCTACGAGCAGTACTTC. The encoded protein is CASKAGRASYEQYF.

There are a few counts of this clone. Written as DNA, the CDR3 is TGCAGCGTTGCCGGGGGGAACACTGAAGCTTTCTTT. It encodes CSVAGGNTEAFF. This chain joins TRBV29-1 and TRBJ1-1, with D perhaps matching TRBD1 (5 bases). CDR3 size: 12 residues. Looked up from germline, CDR1 is SQVTM and CDR2 is ANQGSEA. Trimming pared 4 bases from V and 1 base from J, leaving 7 bases between.

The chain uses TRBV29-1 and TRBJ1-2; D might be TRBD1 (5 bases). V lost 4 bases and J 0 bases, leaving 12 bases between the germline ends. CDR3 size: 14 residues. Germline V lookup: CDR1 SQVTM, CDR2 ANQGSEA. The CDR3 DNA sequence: TGCAGCGTTGCGGGGCCCAGGTCTAACTATGGCTACACCTTC. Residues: CSVAGPRSNYGYTF.

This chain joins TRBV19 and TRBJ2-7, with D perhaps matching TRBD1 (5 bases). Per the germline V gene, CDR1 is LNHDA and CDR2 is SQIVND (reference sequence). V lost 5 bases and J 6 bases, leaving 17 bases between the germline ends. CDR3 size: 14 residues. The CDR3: CASSPTDAVSEQYF. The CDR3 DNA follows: TGTGCCAGTAGTCCGACAGACGCCGTCTCCGAGCAGTACTTC.

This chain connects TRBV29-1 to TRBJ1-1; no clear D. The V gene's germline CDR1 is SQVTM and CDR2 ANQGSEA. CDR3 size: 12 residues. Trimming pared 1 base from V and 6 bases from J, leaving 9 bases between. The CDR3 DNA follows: TGCAGCGTTGAAGGGGCAGCCTCTGAAGCTTTCTTT. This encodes CSVEGAASEAFF.

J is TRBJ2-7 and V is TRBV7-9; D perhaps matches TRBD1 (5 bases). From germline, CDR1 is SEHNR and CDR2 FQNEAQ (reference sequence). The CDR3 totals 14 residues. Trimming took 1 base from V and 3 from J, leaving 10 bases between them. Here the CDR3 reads CASSLGGRVYEQYF. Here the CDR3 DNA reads TGTGCCAGCAGCTTAGGAGGCAGGGTCTACGAGCAGTACTTC.

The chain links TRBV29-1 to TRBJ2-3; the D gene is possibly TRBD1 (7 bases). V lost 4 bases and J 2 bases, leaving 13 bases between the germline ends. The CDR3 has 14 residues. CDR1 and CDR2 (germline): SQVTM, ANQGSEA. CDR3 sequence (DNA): TGCAGCGTTGTGCGGGACAGCAACACAGATACGCAGTATTTT. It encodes CSVVRDSNTDTQYF.

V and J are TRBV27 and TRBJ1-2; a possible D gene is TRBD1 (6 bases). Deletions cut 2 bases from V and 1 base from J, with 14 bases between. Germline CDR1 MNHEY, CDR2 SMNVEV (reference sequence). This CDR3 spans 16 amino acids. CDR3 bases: TGTGCCAGCAGTTTAAAGACAGGACAGAATAACTATGGCTACACCTTC. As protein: CASSLKTGQNNYGYTF.